The 8 T cell receptor beta chains reported below all come from one sample, sequenced in a study of CXCR3-negative and CXCR3-positive naive CD8 T cells. UMI-labeled 5' RACE TRB cDNA libraries were prepared from the cells. TCRdb reanalyzed the 5' RACE reads, giving one entry per CDR3 protein sequence and no DNA. This table holds approximately 100,000 distinct CDR3 sequences. Which antigens these TCRs recognize remains unknown. Broader study findings: TRB CDR3 hydrophobicity was greater in CXCR3-positive naive cells than in CXCR3-negative naive cells.

Material: naive CXCR3+ CD8+ T cells from blood. As to subset: CD45RO-CCR7+CD27+CD95- naive CD8+ T cells expressing CXCR3 (TNR3+). Source of these receptors: a human donor in good health. Some clones in this sample may be carry-over from other donors' samples.

The CDR3 sequence is CASSARDRGETQYF. This chain uses TRBV11-2 with TRBJ2-5; the D call from TCRdb, TRBD1, cannot be confirmed without DNA. Germline V gene lookup returns CDR1 SGHAT and CDR2 FQNNGV. This CDR3 has 14 residues.

The chain has TRBV7-6 and TRBJ2-7; the D call from TCRdb, TRBD1, cannot be confirmed without DNA. The CDR3 contains 15 residues. CDR1 and CDR2 (germline): SGHVS, FNYEAQ. CDR3 protein: CASSRWDRGSYEQYF. Drawing the rest from reference TRBV7-6 and TRBJ2-7, the complete variable domain is GAGVSQSPRYKVTKRGQDVALRCDPISGHVSLYWYRQALGQGPEFLTYFNYEAQQDKSGLPNDRFSAERPEGSISTLTIQRTEQRDSAMYRCASSRWDRGSYEQYFGPGTRLTVT.

V gene TRBV2 combines with J gene TRBJ1-2; TCRdb reports TRBD1, a call that lacks DNA to check it against. CDR1 is SNHLY, CDR2 FYNNEI, per germline. The CDR3 sequence is 13 residues long. The CDR3 sequence is CASQGGGRYGYTF.

V usage is TRBV12-3 or TRBV12-4 and J usage is TRBJ1-3; as DNA is missing, the TRBD1 call by TCRdb cannot be tested. There are 14 residues in the CDR3. The CDR3: CASNRAYSGNTIYF.

The chain combines TRBV13 with TRBJ1-2; with no DNA, the TCRdb D assignment of TRBD1 cannot be verified. This CDR3 spans 12 amino acids. CDR1 is PRHDT and CDR2 is FYEKMQ in the germline V gene (reference sequence). The CDR3 spells CASSVEGGGYTF.

The chain is built from TRBV5-4 and TRBJ2-7. The CDR3 sequence is 15 residues long. Germline V gives CDR1 SGHNT, CDR2 YYREEE (reference sequence). The CDR3 spells CASKLGLADEYEQYF.

The V call is TRBV11-2, the J call TRBJ1-6; TCRdb indicates TRBD1, and absent DNA this call remains unverified. The germline V gene encodes CDR1 SGHAT and CDR2 FQNNGV. This CDR3 is built from 16 residues. This CDR3 is CASSLARGNYNSPLHF. The full variable domain, in which reference TRBV11-2 and TRBJ1-6 provide the parts outside the CDR3, is EAGVAQSPRYKIIEKRQSVAFWCNPISGHATLYWYQQILGQGPKLLIQFQNNGVVDDSQLPKDRFSAERLKGVDSTLKIQPAKLEDSAVYLCASSLARGNYNSPLHFGNGTRLTVT.

The chain links TRBV6-6 to TRBJ2-7. Germline assignment: CDR1 MNHNY and CDR2 SVGAGI (reference sequence). The CDR3 runs 11 residues. The CDR3 sequence is CASSYASEQYF.